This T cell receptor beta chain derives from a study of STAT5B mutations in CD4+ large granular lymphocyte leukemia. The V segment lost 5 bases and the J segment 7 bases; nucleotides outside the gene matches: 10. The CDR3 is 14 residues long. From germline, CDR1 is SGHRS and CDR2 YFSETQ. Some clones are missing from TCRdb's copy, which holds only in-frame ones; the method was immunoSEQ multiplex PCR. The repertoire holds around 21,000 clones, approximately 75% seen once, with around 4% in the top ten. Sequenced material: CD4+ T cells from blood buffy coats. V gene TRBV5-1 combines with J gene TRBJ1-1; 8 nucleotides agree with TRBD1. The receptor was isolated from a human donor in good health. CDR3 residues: CASSRAGTGDEAFF. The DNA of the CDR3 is TGCGCCAGCAGTCGGGCCGGGACAGGAGATGAAGCTTTCTTT.